This TCR beta chain is drawn from a study of blood T cell repertoires in COVID-19. The overall study: The origin of the acute and convalescent COVID-19 samples was the United States, Italy and Spain. Sources were T cells, B-cell-depleted T cells, or PBMCs; the material itself was cDNA or gDNA.

Germline V lookup: CDR1 ENHRY, CDR2 SYGVKD. The CDR3 contains 15 residues. With 2 bases removed from V and 2 bases from J, the gap between germline ends came to 12 bases. In the source study's methods: Reference gene primers were amplified, and this amplification served to estimate nucleated cell counts. Sequencing used immunoSEQ multiplex PCR; TCRdb keeps in-frame clones, though not all of them. V and J calls and clone size are copied from that table; D and trimming were computed from the DNA. There are about 34,000 clones in the sample; more than 75% occur only once, and roughly 7.4% lies in the top ten.

This clonotype was obtained from a woman between 55 and 75 years old with acute or convalescent COVID-19. The chain employs TRBV10-3 and TRBJ2-5, with a weak D call TRBD2 (6 bases). The sample was peripheral blood. The CDR3 DNA reads TGTGCCATCAGTGAGGGATACGGGAGTCAAGAGACCCAGTACTTC. It yields the protein CAISEGYGSQETQYF.